Below are 3 T cell receptor beta chains sequenced from a single sample in a study of early T cells in non-severe SARS-CoV-2 infection. TCRdb processed the 5' RACE reads anew with MiXCR; each CDR3 protein has one entry. Of 90,000 to 120,000 distinct CDR3 sequences listed, roughly 12% are singletons. The sequencing sample was made of whole blood. Every receptor here comes from an adult who was a healthcare worker with PCR-confirmed SARS-CoV-2 infection or an uninfected control (not recorded which).

This clonotype was seen repeatedly, ten times or more. This chain uses TRBV7-2 with TRBJ1-1; weak D call: TRBD1 (5 bases). The CDR3 has 13 residues. CDR1 and CDR2 (germline): SGHTA, FQGNSA. Trimming removed 4 bases from V and 5 bases from J, with 11 bases in between. This CDR3 reads CASSWQGETEAFF. In nucleotides, the CDR3 is TGTGCCAGCAGCTGGCAGGGAGAGACTGAAGCTTTCTTT.

This clonotype was picked up one time. Germline and junction disagree at one end, which may indicate a read error. DNA of the CDR3: TGTGCCAGCAGCCCGCAGGGACTAGCGGGGTTAGATACGCAGAATTTT. Translated, it gives CASSPQGLAGLDTQNF. This chain joins TRBV11-2 and TRBJ2-3, with 13 nucleotides matching TRBD2. Looked up from germline, CDR1 is SGHAT and CDR2 is FQNNGV. The CDR3 loop spans 16 amino acids.

This rearrangement joins TRBV10-3 to TRBJ2-7; D is perhaps TRBD2 (5 bases). The CDR3 runs 11 residues. The germline V and J ends were trimmed by 3 bases and 8 bases, with 8 bases remaining between them. Germline assignment: CDR1 ENHRY and CDR2 SYGVKD. This chain's CDR3 is CAISEAVKQYF. The DNA for the CDR3 is TGTGCCATCAGTGAAGCGGTCAAGCAGTACTTC.